This T cell receptor beta chain was recovered during a study of blood T cell repertoires in COVID-19. This CDR3 region has 14 residues. The V and J ends lost 6 bases and 2 bases, in that order; junction bases with no gene match: 4. Germline loops: CDR1 MNHEY, CDR2 SVGAGI. The method was immunoSEQ multiplex PCR; TCRdb's version includes in-frame clones alone and lacks a portion of them. The table has fewer than 350,000 clones, 80% to 85% seen once. Sequencing was performed on peripheral blood. The origin of this receptor is a woman in her sixties or seventies with active or convalescent COVID-19. The gene calls are TRBV6-5 and TRBJ2-3, with 8 bases identical to TRBD1. DNA of the CDR3: TGTGCCAGCAGGTTGACAGGGGCCACAGATACGCAGTATTTT. This sequence encodes CASRLTGATDTQYF.